Listed here are 15 T cell receptor beta chains from one sample, sequenced in a study of blood T cell repertoires in COVID-19. Clones were sequenced by immunoSEQ multiplex PCR, and TCRdb holds only the in-frame ones, with some missing. The sample has more than 85,000 clones; roughly 85% are singletons. The sequenced material came from peripheral blood. The receptors stem from a woman aged 80 or older with active or convalescent COVID-19.

V is TRBV27 and J is TRBJ2-7; TRBD2 matches 8 bases. Looked up from germline, CDR1 is MNHEY and CDR2 is SMNVEV (reference sequence). This CDR3 has 14 amino acids. The ends lost 6 bases at V and 2 bases at J; junction bases unmatched: 6. The CDR3 DNA reads as TGTGCCAGCAGATTGGGACTAGATGCCTACGAGCAGTACTTC. This codes for CASRLGLDAYEQYF.

This clone appeared a single time. The DNA for the CDR3 is TGTGCCAGCAGTCCCGGGACAGGGTCAATGCGGCAGTACTTC. Its translation: CASSPGTGSMRQYF. This chain links TRBV6-5 with TRBJ2-7; 9 bases align to TRBD1. Germline loops: CDR1 MNHEY, CDR2 SVGAGI. J was trimmed by 9 bases and V by 5 bases; bases with no gene match: 11. The CDR3 sequence is 14 residues long.

This clone was seen just once. The chain is built from TRBV18 and TRBJ2-5; weak D call: TRBD2 (5 bases). This CDR3 has 14 residues. The V gene's germline CDR1 is KGHSH and CDR2 LQKENI. The V end was cut by 3 bases, the J end by 5 bases, with 13 bases between. CDR3 coding DNA: TGTGCCAGCTCACCCCCGTCCCGCGGGGAGACCCAGTACTTC. Its translation is CASSPPSRGETQYF.

The chain combines TRBV5-1 with TRBJ2-7; no clear D gene. CDR3 length: 15 amino acids. The germline V gene has CDR1 SGHRS and CDR2 YFSETQ. V dropped 6 bases and J dropped 4 bases, with 20 bases sitting between them. CDR3 DNA: TGCGCCAGCAATTCCGACCCCCTACAAGCGTACGAGCAGTACTTC. Translation gives CASNSDPLQAYEQYF.

This chain connects TRBV6-6 to TRBJ1-6; TRBD1 matches 8 bases. The germline CDR1 and CDR2 sequences are MNHNY and SVGAGI (reference sequence). The junction had 0 bases not matched to a gene; V was cut back by 4 bases and J by 7 bases. This CDR3 is 13 amino acids long. The CDR3 spells CASSWTGNSPLHF. CDR3 in DNA: TGTGCCAGCAGTTGGACAGGGAATTCACCCCTCCACTTT.

This clone was counted a single time. This sequence joins TRBV6-1 and TRBJ2-7, with TRBD1 identical over 10 bases. J gave up 6 bases and V 0 bases, and 8 bases lay outside the gene matches. Germline CDR1 and CDR2: MNHNS and SASEGT. The CDR3 runs 16 residues. CDR3 nucleotides: TGTGCCAGCAGTGAAGCGCCCGGGACAGGGGTTTCCGAGCAGTACTTC. This encodes CASSEAPGTGVSEQYF.

V and J are TRBV27 and TRBJ2-2; 9 positions match TRBD2. The CDR3 is made up of 15 amino acids. Germline loops: CDR1 MNHEY, CDR2 SMNVEV (reference sequence). V dropped 4 bases and J dropped 6; count of bases not matched to a gene: 6. This CDR3 reads CASSSKGLAPGELFF. For the CDR3, the DNA is TGTGCCAGCAGTTCAAAGGGACTAGCTCCCGGGGAGCTGTTTTTT.

V is TRBV2 and J is TRBJ1-1, with D possibly TRBD1 on 5 matching bases. The ends were cut back, 1 base at V and 3 bases at J, with 9 bases in the middle. This CDR3 has 14 amino acids. CDR1 and CDR2 from the germline V gene are SNHLY and FYNNEI. CDR3 nucleotide sequence: TGTGCCAGCAGTGAAGAGCGGGGCTACACTGAAGCTTTCTTT. Translation: CASSEERGYTEAFF.

The chain combines TRBV5-1 with TRBJ1-3; 8 bases map to TRBD1. Germline CDR1 reads SGHRS; CDR2 reads YFSETQ. There are 15 residues in the CDR3. V lost 5 bases to trimming and J lost 0 bases; unmatched junction nucleotides: 4. CDR3 in DNA: TGCGCCAGCAGACCTGGACAGGGCTCTGGAAACACCATATATTTT. Amino acid sequence: CASRPGQGSGNTIYF. The full variable domain, with the rest looked up from reference TRBV5-1 and TRBJ1-3, is KAGVTQTPRYLIKTRGQQVTLSCSPISGHRSVSWYQQTPGQGLQFLFEYFSETQRNKGNFPGRFSGRQFSNSRSEMNVSTLELGDSALYLCASRPGQGSGNTIYFGEGSWLTVV.

The J gene is TRBJ2-7, the V gene TRBV19; TRBD2 matches at 14 bases. Germline-derived CDR1 and CDR2 are LNHDA and SQIVND (reference sequence). This CDR3 is 15 amino acids long. V dropped 8 bases and J dropped 4; count of bases not matched to a gene: 7. The CDR3 loop is CASASGTSGSYEQYF. CDR3 DNA sequence: TGTGCCAGTGCTTCCGGGACTAGCGGGAGTTACGAGCAGTACTTC.

A word on this clone: The junction departs from the called germline gene at one end, perhaps through a read error. In the same sample, other DNA sequences code for this CDR3. The chain is built from TRBV27 and TRBJ2-1; D may be TRBD2 (7 bases). Germline loops: CDR1 MNHEY, CDR2 SMNVEV (reference sequence). The CDR3 runs to 15 residues. For the CDR3, the DNA is TGTGCCAGCAGTTTCTCGGGGGGCCCCTATAATGAGCAGTTCTTC. Protein product: CASSFSGGPYNEQFF.

The chain couples TRBV28 to TRBJ1-2, with unresolved D. V was pared by 2 bases and J by 4 bases, with 8 bases between. Germline loops: CDR1 MDHEN, CDR2 SYDVKM. This CDR3 region has 13 residues. The CDR3 DNA follows: TGTGCCAGCAGTTTACTTTCCGGCTATGGCTACACCTTC. Translated: CASSLLSGYGYTF.

V usage is TRBV5-1 and J usage is TRBJ2-1; 14 nucleotides align to TRBD2. The length of the CDR3 is 16 residues. The V gene end was trimmed by 3 bases and the J gene end by 7 bases; junction bases not matched to a gene: 6. Per germline, CDR1 SGHRS and CDR2 YFSETQ. The CDR3 here is CASSSGLAGVLNEQFF. In nucleotides, the CDR3 is TGCGCCAGCAGCTCGGGACTAGCGGGAGTGCTTAATGAGCAGTTCTTC.

V usage is TRBV2 and J usage is TRBJ2-3, with 7 bases matching TRBD1. Trimming cost V 4 bases and J 1 base; bases outside gene matches: 5. The CDR3 has 15 residues. Germline V gene sequence: CDR1 SNHLY, CDR2 FYNNEI. The CDR3 nucleotides read TGTGCCAGCAGTGTTCGGGACAGTCGCACAGATACGCAGTATTTT. This translates into CASSVRDSRTDTQYF.

This clone was seen only a few times. The rearrangement joins TRBV7-9 to TRBJ1-5, with D possibly being TRBD1 (6 bases). Per germline, CDR1 SEHNR and CDR2 FQNEAQ (reference sequence). V gave up 5 bases and J gave up 5 bases, with 16 bases separating them. The CDR3 is 15 amino acids. CDR3 region: CASSPTGSPDQPQHF. CDR3 coding DNA: TGTGCCAGCAGCCCCACAGGGTCACCCGATCAGCCCCAGCATTTT.